This T cell receptor (beta chain) was sequenced during a study of T cells in tuberculosis. The CDR3 covers 15 residues. CDR1 is SGHVS, CDR2 FQNEAQ, per germline. The J segment lost 4 bases and the V segment lost 2 bases, leaving 3 bases of the junction unmatched. Generated by immunoSEQ multiplex PCR, the TCRdb table keeps only in-frame clones and is missing some. This sample has over 25,000 clones, with roughly 96% found just once. Sequencing was carried out using PBMCs. This TCR came from a donor aged 5-35 years with latent tuberculosis or without tuberculosis infection. The chain is built from TRBV7-8 and TRBJ2-2, with 8 bases identical to TRBD2. CDR3 nucleotides: TGTGCCAGCAGCTTACCGGGAGGGGCCACCGGGGAGCTGTTTTTT. It codes for CASSLPGGATGELFF. The whole variable domain, filled in from reference TRBV7-8 and TRBJ2-2, reads GAGVSQSPRYKVAKRGQDVALRCDPISGHVSLFWYQQALGQGPEFLTYFQNEAQLDKSGLPSDRFFAERPEGSVSTLKIQRTQQEDSAVYLCASSLPGGATGELFFGEGSRLTVL.